The source of this T cell receptor beta chain is a study of T cells after yellow fever vaccination. Study in general: Preparation used SMART-Seq v4 Ultra Low Input for the low-cell-number fractions. Study-level points and caveats: It was a small share of clonotypes that appeared in both CD4 and CD8 compartments. Most clones from primary vaccination were detected again post-booster (about 95% CD4, about 85% CD8).

A few counts support this clonotype. Its specificity is not known. Trimming left V 2 bases short and J 0 bases short, with 12 bases between. In germline, CDR1 is SGDLS, CDR2 YYNGEE. CDR3 length: 15 amino acids. A 5'RACE template-switching step, the method used to make TCR cDNA, added a universal primer site and UMIs. TCRdb re-derived calls from the 5' RACE reads in MiXCR, one entry per CDR3 protein. The sample shows some 250,000 distinct CDR3 sequences, 6% to 7.5% of them seen only once. Sequencing was performed on CD4+ T cells sorted from PBMCs, taken 15 days after the yellow fever booster vaccination. This receptor was taken from a man aged 25 to 40 who received the YFV17D yellow fever vaccine. The chain has TRBV9 and TRBJ2-7, with D unclear. CDR3 in DNA: TGTGCCAGCAGCGTTGCGCCGGAGTTCTCCTACGAGCAGTACTTC. Translation: CASSVAPEFSYEQYF.